This note documents a single T cell receptor (beta chain) sequence. The antigen is not known. A much larger clone differs by one base, so this may be a read error. Under 3 months in duration, the ophthalmopathy in affected donors had moderate-to-severe activity, CAS ≥3 and NOSPECS ≥4. RNA transcripts were the source from which TCR beta CDR3 regions were amplified. RT-PCR was first run with HTBI primers, then multiplex PCR in a second round. One entry per CDR3 protein results from TCRdb running MiXCR on the multiplex PCR reads. Counted here are hundreds of thousands of distinct CDR3 sequences, more than 40% occurring once; the ten biggest clones make up over 2.5%. The data were taken from a study of Graves' ophthalmopathy and Graves' hyperthyroidism. Study context: Peripheral blood was collected at initial diagnosis, before any treatment.

Study findings and constraints: The authors also found most expanded thyroid clonotypes above 0.001 frequency in blood.

The clonotype was recovered from an adult man with Graves' ophthalmopathy. Material: peripheral blood.

The CDR3 protein is CASSLRGRELFF. CDR3 DNA sequence: TGTGCCAGCAGTTTACGGGGCAGGGAGCTGTTTTTT. V is TRBV12-3 or TRBV12-4 and J is TRBJ2-2, with D perhaps given as TRBD1 or TRBD2 (5 bases each). Trimming took off 2 bases at V and 9 bases at J, with 7 bases between the two ends. The CDR3 loop spans 12 amino acids.